The entry below gives a single TCR beta chain sequence along with its context. Antigen specificity is unknown. This entry is derived from a study of CXCR3-negative and CXCR3-positive naive CD8 T cells. General study points: Comparison of naive cells showed more hydrophobic TRB CDR3s in CXCR3-positive than in CXCR3-negative naive cells.

Each TRB cDNA library was prepared by 5' RACE (with UMI labels). TCRdb re-called the 5' RACE reads and catalogs CDR3 proteins one per entry, DNA excluded. Its table lists approximately 120,000 distinct CDR3 sequences. By phenotype, naive CD8+ T cells were CD45RO-CCR7+CD27+CD95-. The clonotype originates from a human donor in good health. Some clones in this sample may be carry-over from other donors' samples. Specimen: naive CXCR3+ CD8+ T cells from blood. Described subset: CD45RO-CCR7+CD27+CD95- naive CD8+ T cells expressing CXCR3 (TNR3+).

The CDR3 sequence is CASSLVGQGRYEQYF. The rearrangement links TRBV7-9 to TRBJ2-7; TCRdb lists TRBD1, though no DNA is available to test this call. Germline V gene data show CDR1 as SEHNR and CDR2 as FQNEAQ (reference sequence). The CDR3 covers 15 residues.